What follows are 11 T cell receptor beta chains derived from one specimen sequenced in a study of T-cell memory formation after mild COVID-19. One entry per CDR3 protein, called by TCRdb with MiXCR from the 5' RACE reads. This table holds about 210,000 distinct CDR3 sequences, about 10% found once. Sequenced sample: PBMCs or a T cell subset sorted from them (not recorded which). The receptors derive from a man aged 18 to 30 who had mild COVID-19 (a few samples of this study predate the infection). Cell type and time point are not known.

This clonotype appeared a few times. J is TRBJ1-3 and V is TRBV5-1; TRBD1 matches at 11 bases. Germline loops: CDR1 SGHRS, CDR2 YFSETQ. The trim removed 3 bases at V and 1 base at J, leaving 6 bases unmatched. This CDR3 region has 17 residues. In nucleotides, the CDR3 is TGCGCCAGCAGCTATTTCCGGGACAGGGGGTCTGGAAACACCATATATTTT. Encoded protein: CASSYFRDRGSGNTIYF.

This clonotype occurred many times. The chain uses TRBV12-3 or TRBV12-4 and TRBJ2-5, with 9 bases that match TRBD1. V shed 7 bases, J shed 0 bases, and the junction held 12 bases outside the gene matches. The CDR3 contains 17 residues. The CDR3 bases are TGTGCCAGCATTCCGGGACAGGGCATTAGGGACCAAGAGACCCAGTACTTC. Translated: CASIPGQGIRDQETQYF.

The J gene is TRBJ1-6, the V gene TRBV6-1; TRBD1 might be the D (5 bases). This CDR3 has 16 amino acids. Between the trimmed V and J ends, which lost 2 bases and 7 bases, there was a span of 15 bases. Germline V gene data show CDR1 as MNHNS and CDR2 as SASEGT. As DNA, the CDR3 is TGTGCCAGCAGTGAAATTGTGGGGCAGCGCAATTCACCCCTCCACTTT. This gives the protein CASSEIVGQRNSPLHF.

The chain recombines TRBV20-1 with TRBJ2-1, with D uncertain. In germline, CDR1 is DFQATT, CDR2 SNEGSKA (reference sequence). The CDR3 is 12 amino acids. With 3 bases removed from V and 6 bases from J, the gap between germline ends came to 9 bases. CDR3: CSASPPPNEQFF. The CDR3 nucleotides read TGCAGTGCTAGCCCCCCCCCCAATGAGCAGTTCTTC.

This clonotype showed up just a few times. The chain employs TRBV5-6 and TRBJ1-2; D uncertain. The CDR3 totals 13 residues. Germline values: CDR1 SGHDT, CDR2 YYEEEE. Trimming cost V 2 bases and J 8 bases, with 13 bases left between them. In DNA form, the CDR3 reads TGTGCCAGCAGCTTTGAAGGTCTGGGCGGCTACACCTTC. Its translation: CASSFEGLGGYTF.

V and J are TRBV6-2 or TRBV6-3 and TRBJ1-6; perhaps TRBD1 as D (6 bases). V lost 8 bases, J lost 10 bases, and 12 bases lay in between. The germline gives CDR1 MNHEY, CDR2 SVGEGT. This CDR3 is built from 12 residues. In nucleotides, the CDR3 is TGTGCCAGCGGGGAGAGGGGGTCACCCCTCCACTTT. This gives the protein CASGERGSPLHF.

The J gene is TRBJ2-5, the V gene TRBV5-1, with D perhaps TRBD2 (5 bases). Trimming cost V 1 base and J 2 bases, with 9 bases left between them. The CDR3 length is 14 residues. The germline gives CDR1 SGHRS, CDR2 YFSETQ. The CDR3 nucleotides read TGCGCCAGCAGCTTGTCAGCGGAGCAAGAGACCCAGTACTTC. Encoded protein: CASSLSAEQETQYF.

The rearrangement links TRBV15 to TRBJ1-3, with D perhaps matching TRBD1 (6 bases). The CDR3 has 16 amino acids. The germline gives CDR1 LNHNV, CDR2 YYDKDF (reference sequence). Trimming shortened V by 3 bases and J by 1 base, and 13 bases separated the two germline ends. The chain's CDR3 is CATSRDSVVSGNTIYF. CDR3 nucleotides: TGTGCCACCAGCAGGGACAGTGTAGTGTCTGGAAACACCATATATTTT.

The V and J genes are TRBV12-3 or TRBV12-4 and TRBJ2-3, with 8 bases lining up with TRBD2. CDR3 size: 17 residues. V was clipped by 0 bases and J by 2 bases; unmatched bases: 7. This CDR3 reads CASSLARGAILTDTQYF. The CDR3 DNA reads as TGTGCCAGCAGTTTAGCGCGGGGGGCGATACTCACAGATACGCAGTATTTT.

The chain is built from TRBV30 and TRBJ2-7; possibly TRBD1 for D (6 bases). Germline V gene lookup returns CDR1 GTSNPN and CDR2 SVGIG (reference sequence). V lost 0 bases and J lost 5, with 17 bases in between. This CDR3 is 15 amino acids long. DNA of the CDR3: TGTGCCTGGAGTGTAAATAGGAACAGGGATAACGAGCAGTACTTC. Translated, it gives CAWSVNRNRDNEQYF.

This clonotype was observed a handful of times. The chain has TRBV12-3 or TRBV12-4 and TRBJ2-7, with TRBD1 matching over 7 bases. CDR3 length: 15 residues. V was clipped by 6 bases and J by 0 bases; unmatched bases: 8. The CDR3 DNA reads TGTGCCAGCAGGGCCACAGGGGCGTCCTCCTACGAGCAGTACTTC. Translating it yields CASRATGASSYEQYF.